Described below is a single T cell receptor (beta chain) sequence and its context. The sample comes from a study of control samples from healthy donors and cancer patients. Generated by immunoSEQ multiplex PCR, the TCRdb table keeps only in-frame clones and is missing some. The sample contains about 220,000 clones, roughly 94% of which appear only once. The CDR3 is made up of 15 amino acids. Germline V gene lookup returns CDR1 SGHTA and CDR2 FQGTGA. Trimming at V came to 2 bases and at J to 2 bases, leaving 2 bases not matched to a gene. The genes are TRBV7-3 and TRBJ2-3; 9 bases line up with TRBD1. Sequences were obtained from blood. This receptor was identified in a man aged 45-65 years in good health. CDR3 residues: CASSLGTGYTDTQYF. The DNA for the CDR3 is TGTGCCAGCAGCTTAGGGACAGGGTACACAGATACGCAGTATTTT.